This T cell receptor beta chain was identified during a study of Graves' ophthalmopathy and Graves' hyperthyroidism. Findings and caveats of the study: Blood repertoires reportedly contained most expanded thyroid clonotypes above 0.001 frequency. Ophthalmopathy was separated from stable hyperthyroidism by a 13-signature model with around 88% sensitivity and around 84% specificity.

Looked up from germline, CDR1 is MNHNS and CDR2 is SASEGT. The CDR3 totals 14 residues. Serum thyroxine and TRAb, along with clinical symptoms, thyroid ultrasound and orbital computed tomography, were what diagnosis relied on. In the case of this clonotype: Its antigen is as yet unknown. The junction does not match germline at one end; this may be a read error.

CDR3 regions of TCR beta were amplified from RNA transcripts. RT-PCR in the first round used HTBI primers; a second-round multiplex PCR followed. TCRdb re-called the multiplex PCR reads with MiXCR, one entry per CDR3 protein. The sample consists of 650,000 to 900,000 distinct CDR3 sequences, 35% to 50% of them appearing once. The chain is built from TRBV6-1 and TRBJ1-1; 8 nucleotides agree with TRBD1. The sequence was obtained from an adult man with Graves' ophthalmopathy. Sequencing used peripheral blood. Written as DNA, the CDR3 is TGTGTCAGCAGCCGCAACAGGGGGTACACTGAAGCTTTCTTT. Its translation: CVSSRNRGYTEAFF.